The 5 T cell receptor beta chains below come from one sample, sequenced in a study of CXCR3-negative and CXCR3-positive naive CD8 T cells. Study outcomes and limitations: Hydrophobicity was higher for TRB CDR3s found in CXCR3-positive naive cells than in CXCR3-negative naive cells.

Antigens for these TCRs are unknown. The method, 5' RACE with UMI labels, was used to prepare the TRB cDNA libraries. TCRdb reanalyzed the 5' RACE reads, giving one entry per CDR3 protein sequence and no DNA. The sample's table shows some 60,000 distinct CDR3 sequences. Sequencing was performed on naive CXCR3+ CD8+ T cells from blood. Indicated subset: CD45RO-CCR7+CD27+CD95- naive CD8+ T cells expressing CXCR3 (TNR3+). These receptor sequences come from a human donor in good health. Some clones in this sample may be carry-over from other donors' samples.

The CDR3 loop is CASSPIGGELFF. This chain connects TRBV27 to TRBJ2-2. CDR1 is MNHEY, CDR2 SMNVEV, per germline (reference sequence). The CDR3 length is 12 residues.

This CDR3 reads CSVERWAVADTQYF. The J gene is TRBJ2-3, the V gene TRBV29-1; TCRdb outputs TRBD1, but without DNA this stays unchecked. CDR3 length equals 14 residues. Germline V gene sequence: CDR1 SQVTM, CDR2 ANQGSEA.

The CDR3 region is CDSSFVRIDEQFF. V usage is TRBV7-2 and J usage is TRBJ2-1. Germline V gene data show CDR1 as SGHTA and CDR2 as FQGNSA. This CDR3 contains 13 residues.

This chain joins TRBV29-1 and TRBJ2-5; TCRdb proposes TRBD1, but this gene call is untestable without DNA. CDR3 length equals 15 residues. The germline V gene encodes CDR1 SQVTM and CDR2 ANQGSEA. CDR3 protein: CSVESQGLTQETQYF.

The chain links TRBV7-9 to TRBJ2-5; with no DNA, the TCRdb D assignment of TRBD2 cannot be verified. Per germline, CDR1 SEHNR and CDR2 FQNEAQ (reference sequence). This CDR3 has 14 amino acids. This CDR3 is CASSLSGEKETQYF. Looking up the rest from reference TRBV7-9 and TRBJ2-5 gives the full variable domain: DTGVSQNPRHKITKRGQNVTFRCDPISEHNRLYWYRQTLGQGPEFLTYFQNEAQLEKSRLLSDRFSAERPKGSFSTLEIQRTEQGDSAMYLCASSLSGEKETQYFGPGTRLLVL.